Below, 31 T cell receptor beta chains from the same sample are listed, as sequenced in a study of blood T cell repertoires in COVID-19. Only in-frame clones appear in the TCRdb table, and some are missing; sequencing was by immunoSEQ multiplex PCR. The sample lists some 70,000 clones; approximately 83% were seen once. The sample consisted of peripheral blood. The source is a man aged 35 to 55 with COVID-19, enrolled during active disease.

The rearrangement links TRBV14 to TRBJ2-5; the D gene is possibly TRBD1 (6 bases). The V gene's germline CDR1 is SGHDN and CDR2 FVKESK. This CDR3 has 16 residues. V was pared by 2 bases and J by 0 bases, with 13 bases between. The CDR3 DNA reads TGTGCCAGCAGCCAACATGGGGGCGGGTACCAAGAGACCCAGTACTTC. The encoded protein is CASSQHGGGYQETQYF. The whole variable domain, remainder taken from reference TRBV14 and TRBJ2-5, is EAGVTQFPSHSVIEKGQTVTLRCDPISGHDNLYWYRRVMGKEIKFLLHFVKESKQDESGMPNNRFLAERTGGTYSTLKVQPAELEDSGVYFCASSQHGGGYQETQYFGPGTRLLVL.

V and J are TRBV2 and TRBJ1-2; 7 nucleotides agree with TRBD1. J lost 4 bases, V lost 4 bases, and 6 bases had no gene match. Germline assignment: CDR1 SNHLY and CDR2 FYNNEI. The length of the CDR3 is 14 residues. In nucleotides, the CDR3 is TGTGCCAGCAGTGGGCAGGGGGAGGTCTATGGCTACACCTTC. It codes for CASSGQGEVYGYTF.

The genes are TRBV6-4 and TRBJ1-1; 7 bases map to TRBD1. In germline, CDR1 is MRHNA, CDR2 SNTAGT. V was pared by 10 bases and J by 2 bases, with 7 bases of the junction left unmatched. The CDR3 consists of 13 residues. The DNA for the CDR3 is TGTGCCACCCGAGGGGGCGGAAACACTGAAGCTTTCTTT. This sequence encodes CATRGGGNTEAFF.

The V and J genes are TRBV3-1 (or the pseudogene TRBV3-2) and TRBJ1-2, with D unresolved. The V end was cut by 1 base, the J end by 5 bases, with 11 bases between. This CDR3 spans 14 amino acids. Looked up from germline, CDR1 is LGHDT and CDR2 is YNNKEL (reference sequence). The CDR3 protein is CASSQGRGIYGYTF. CDR3 DNA: TGTGCCAGCAGCCAAGGTCGCGGTATTTATGGCTACACCTTC.

The V call is TRBV11-2, the J call TRBJ2-3; the D is unclear. CDR3 size: 12 residues. Trimming took off 6 bases at V and 6 bases at J, with 10 bases between the two ends. Germline lookup yields CDR1 SGHAT and CDR2 FQNNGV. Written as DNA, the CDR3 is TGTGCCAGCAGGCGAACGGGTGATACGCAGTATTTT. It codes for CASRRTGDTQYF.

The J gene is TRBJ1-4, the V gene TRBV7-6; 11 bases agree with TRBD1. V trimming: 4 bases; J trimming: 8 bases; junction bases outside the gene matches: 6. CDR3 length equals 15 residues. Per the germline V gene, CDR1 is SGHVS and CDR2 is FNYEAQ. CDR3 sequence: CASSYRDRGWEKLFF. DNA of the CDR3: TGTGCCAGCAGCTACCGGGACAGGGGGTGGGAAAAACTGTTTTTT. The whole variable domain, filled in from reference TRBV7-6 and TRBJ1-4, reads GAGVSQSPRYKVTKRGQDVALRCDPISGHVSLYWYRQALGQGPEFLTYFNYEAQQDKSGLPNDRFSAERPEGSISTLTIQRTEQRDSAMYRCASSYRDRGWEKLFFGSGTQLSVL.

This chain links TRBV19 with TRBJ2-7; 10 bases fit TRBD1. Trimming took 10 bases from V and 6 from J; bases not matched to a gene: 6. Per the germline V gene, CDR1 is LNHDA and CDR2 is SQIVND (reference sequence). The CDR3 runs 12 residues. CDR3 nucleotide sequence: TGTGCCACAGGGACAGGGGCGGGCGAGCAGTACTTC. Its translation is CATGTGAGEQYF.

The V gene is TRBV9, the J gene TRBJ1-1; no clear D. The CDR3 runs 14 residues. Trimming cost V 1 base and J 8 bases, with 15 bases left between them. Germline values: CDR1 SGDLS, CDR2 YYNGEE. The CDR3 coding sequence is TGTGCCAGCAGCGTATTGGAGGCGGAAGGGGAAGCTTTCTTT. It translates to CASSVLEAEGEAFF.

The chain employs TRBV19 and TRBJ1-1, with 11 nucleotides matching TRBD1. This CDR3 comprises 15 residues. In germline, CDR1 is LNHDA, CDR2 SQIVND (reference sequence). The V and J ends lost 7 bases and 3 bases, in that order; junction bases with no gene match: 7. CDR3 DNA: TGTGCCAGTATTAAGGACAGGGGGCGGGACACTGAAGCTTTCTTT. This translates into CASIKDRGRDTEAFF.

This chain connects TRBV3-1 (or the pseudogene TRBV3-2) to TRBJ2-1; 8 positions agree with TRBD1. With V trimmed by 5 bases and J by 10 bases, 13 bases remained unmatched. Germline V gene lookup returns CDR1 LGHDT and CDR2 YNNKEL (reference sequence). The CDR3 length is 15 residues. The CDR3 coding sequence is TGTGCCAGCAGCTACGGGACAGGTTTTAGAAGGGAGCAGTTCTTC. Protein product: CASSYGTGFRREQFF.

This chain joins TRBV10-3 and TRBJ1-1; 9 bases fit TRBD1. The germline V gene has CDR1 ENHRY and CDR2 SYGVKD. The CDR3 spans 14 residues. V dropped 0 bases and J dropped 4; count of bases not matched to a gene: 0. In DNA form, the CDR3 reads TGTGCCATCAGTGAGTCGACAGGGGGCACTGAAGCTTTCTTT. This codes for CAISESTGGTEAFF.

V and J are TRBV5-4 and TRBJ2-7; 9 bases agree with TRBD1. The CDR3 spans 14 residues. V lost 4 bases and J lost 4; bases outside the gene matches: 6. The V gene's germline CDR1 is SGHNT and CDR2 YYREEE (reference sequence). DNA of the CDR3: TGTGCCAGCAGCCCCGGACAGGGGAGGTACGAGCAGTACTTC. This sequence encodes CASSPGQGRYEQYF.

The rearrangement joins TRBV6-5 to TRBJ1-5; 8 bases align to TRBD1. Per germline, CDR1 MNHEY and CDR2 SVGAGI. The CDR3 runs to 14 residues. V was pared by 5 bases and J by 5 bases, with 5 bases of the junction left unmatched. The CDR3 DNA follows: TGTGCCAGCAGTCCTGGACAGGGTTATCAGCCCCAGCATTTT. Its protein is CASSPGQGYQPQHF.

The chain links TRBV18 to TRBJ2-3; weak D call: TRBD1 (5 bases). Deletions cut 2 bases from V and 3 bases from J, with 6 bases between. Germline V gene data show CDR1 as KGHSH and CDR2 as LQKENI. The CDR3 has 13 residues. The CDR3 sequence: CASSPRTTDTQYF. CDR3 in DNA: TGTGCCAGCTCACCAAGGACAACAGATACGCAGTATTTT.

This clone was detected once. V and J are TRBV19 and TRBJ2-5, with TRBD2 matching over 7 bases. Germline loops: CDR1 LNHDA, CDR2 SQIVND (reference sequence). This CDR3 has 19 amino acids. Trimming cost V 0 bases and J 5 bases; bases outside gene matches: 18. The CDR3 nucleotides read TGTGCCAGTAGTATAGATCTCCGGAACCGGGGGGACGTTAGGGAGACCCAGTACTTC. Translating gives CASSIDLRNRGDVRETQYF.

The chain combines TRBV29-1 with TRBJ1-1, with D maybe TRBD1 (6 bases). The V end was cut by 7 bases, the J end by 6 bases, with 39 bases between. Germline-derived CDR1 and CDR2 are SQVTM and ANQGSEA. The CDR3 totals 20 residues. CDR3 nucleotide sequence: TGCAGCGCTCTACTACCCGACAGGTTTACTAGTTCAAATTTCGGGGCTGAAGCTTTCTTT. As protein: CSALLPDRFTSSNFGAEAFF.

The CDR3: CASSPPGQGNYNEQFF. The CDR3 region has the DNA TGTGCCAGCAGTCCCCCGGGACAGGGCAACTACAATGAGCAGTTCTTC. The chain has TRBV28 and TRBJ2-1; 9 positions match TRBD1. The CDR3 spans 16 residues. The trim removed 5 bases at V and 3 bases at J, leaving 8 bases unmatched. Germline values: CDR1 MDHEN, CDR2 SYDVKM. Using reference TRBV28 and TRBJ2-1 for the parts outside the CDR3, the full variable domain is DVKVTQSSRYLVKRTGEKVFLECVQDMDHENMFWYRQDPGLGLRLIYFSYDVKMKEKGDIPEGYSVSREKKERFSLILESASTNQTSMYLCASSPPGQGNYNEQFFGPGTRLTVL.

The chain is built from TRBV29-1 and TRBJ2-3; unclear D gene. Between the trimmed V and J ends, which lost 3 bases and 0 bases, there was a span of 10 bases. The CDR3 loop spans 14 amino acids. Germline loops: CDR1 SQVTM, CDR2 ANQGSEA. DNA of the CDR3: TGCAGCGTTGAGGCCAGGTTAAGCACAGATACGCAGTATTTT. Residues: CSVEARLSTDTQYF.

A single count supports this clone. J is TRBJ2-2 and V is TRBV28, with 7 bases identical to TRBD1. In germline, CDR1 is MDHEN, CDR2 SYDVKM. Trimming took 9 bases from V and 6 from J; bases not matched to a gene: 7. The CDR3 covers 13 residues. DNA for the CDR3: TGTGCCAGTAGACAGGGATACTCCGGGGAGCTGTTTTTT. Translating gives CASRQGYSGELFF.

This clone occurred a few times. The rearrangement uses TRBV7-9 and TRBJ2-3; tentatively, D is TRBD2 (5 bases). This CDR3 has 15 residues. With 4 bases removed from V and 4 bases from J, the gap between germline ends came to 15 bases. CDR1 is SEHNR and CDR2 is FQNEAQ in the germline V gene (reference sequence). For the CDR3, the DNA is TGTGCCAGCAGCTCCGGGATCCCCGGGCCAGATACGCAGTATTTT. As protein: CASSSGIPGPDTQYF.

The sample holds one count of this clone. This chain connects TRBV4-1 to TRBJ1-4; D is perhaps TRBD1 (5 bases). The CDR3 length is 15 residues. Trimming shortened V by 4 bases and J by 8 bases, and 17 bases separated the two germline ends. Germline CDR1 and CDR2: MGHRA and YSYEKL. CDR3 DNA: TGCGCCAGCAGCCGGTTCGGGACCCTAGCGGAAAAACTGTTTTTT. The encoded protein is CASSRFGTLAEKLFF.

The chain couples TRBV6-2 or TRBV6-3 to TRBJ1-1, with D uncertain. The germline CDR1 and CDR2 sequences are MNHEY and SVGEGT. The CDR3 sequence is 13 residues long. V was cut by 2 bases and J by 5 bases, with 9 bases left in between. The CDR3 DNA is TGTGCCAGCAGTTACCAGGCGGGGACTGAAGCTTTCTTT. It is translated as CASSYQAGTEAFF.

The J gene is TRBJ2-7, the V gene TRBV4-1, with 7 nucleotides matching TRBD2. V shed 3 bases, J shed 5 bases, and the junction held 7 bases outside the gene matches. In germline, CDR1 is MGHRA, CDR2 YSYEKL. The CDR3 is made up of 14 amino acids. The CDR3 loop reads CASSQAFGRDEQYF. CDR3 in DNA: TGCGCCAGCAGCCAGGCATTTGGGAGGGACGAGCAGTACTTC.

The chain is built from TRBV24-1 and TRBJ2-5, with D perhaps matching TRBD1 (5 bases). This CDR3 has 15 amino acids. Germline CDR1 KGHDR, CDR2 SFDVKD. Trimming took 4 bases from V and 5 from J, leaving 16 bases between them. Here the CDR3 DNA reads TGTGCCACCAGTGACCGTAGACAGATCACCGAGACCCAGTACTTC. This sequence encodes CATSDRRQITETQYF.

V and J are TRBV7-8 and TRBJ2-2; tentatively, D is TRBD1 (7 bases). V lost 2 bases and J 1 base, leaving 11 bases between the germline ends. This CDR3 comprises 16 residues. Germline lookup yields CDR1 SGHVS and CDR2 FQNEAQ. The CDR3 protein is CASSLMQGGNTGELFF. CDR3 nucleotides: TGTGCCAGCAGCTTAATGCAGGGGGGGAACACCGGGGAGCTGTTTTTT.

This clone was recorded only once. The V gene is TRBV5-1, the J gene TRBJ2-7; 7 positions match TRBD2. The junction had 4 bases not matched to a gene; V was cut back by 1 base and J by 6 bases. Per the germline V gene, CDR1 is SGHRS and CDR2 is YFSETQ. This CDR3 has 13 residues. DNA for the CDR3: TGCGCCAGCAGCTTGTTTCGCGGGGGCGAGCAGTACTTC. It yields the protein CASSLFRGGEQYF.

The V gene is TRBV9, the J gene TRBJ1-1; D remains ambiguous. The ends were cut back, 2 bases at V and 2 bases at J, with 10 bases in the middle. Germline V gives CDR1 SGDLS, CDR2 YYNGEE. This CDR3 is 14 amino acids long. In nucleotides, the CDR3 is TGTGCCAGCAGCGTGGGCGGGAGAAACACTGAAGCTTTCTTT. Its protein product is CASSVGGRNTEAFF.

The chain links TRBV15 to TRBJ2-1, with 8 bases that match TRBD2. Germline V gene lookup returns CDR1 LNHNV and CDR2 YYDKDF (reference sequence). The ends lost 3 bases at V and 8 bases at J; junction bases unmatched: 12. The CDR3 sequence is 16 residues long. CDR3 region: CATSRGGTRGSYEQFF. The CDR3 DNA reads as TGTGCCACCAGCAGGGGCGGGACTAGGGGGAGTTATGAGCAGTTCTTC. Filled out from reference TRBV15 and TRBJ2-1, the complete variable domain reads DAMVIQNPRYQVTQFGKPVTLSCSQTLNHNVMYWYQQKSSQAPKLLFHYYDKDFNNEADTPDNFQSRRPNTSFCFLDIRSPGLGDTAMYLCATSRGGTRGSYEQFFGPGTRLTVL.

This chain joins TRBV6-5 and TRBJ1-2; tentative D call: TRBD1 (6 bases). From germline, CDR1 is MNHEY and CDR2 SVGAGI. This CDR3 contains 15 residues. V lost 5 bases to trimming and J lost 8 bases, with 21 bases between them. CDR3 protein: CASSREGGGIGGYTF. The CDR3 DNA is TGTGCCAGCAGTCGCGAGGGGGGGGGCATCGGCGGCTACACCTTC.

V gene TRBV27 combines with J gene TRBJ1-2; 7 positions match TRBD1. The V gene's germline CDR1 is MNHEY and CDR2 SMNVEV (reference sequence). With 3 bases clipped from V and 10 bases from J, the junction kept 5 bases outside the gene matches. This CDR3 region has 12 residues. CDR3 loop: CASSFKQGTYTF. The CDR3 DNA is TGTGCCAGCAGTTTCAAACAGGGGACCTACACCTTC.

The chain joins TRBV19 to TRBJ1-1, with D possibly TRBD1 on 6 matching bases. Germline V lookup: CDR1 LNHDA, CDR2 SQIVND (reference sequence). The CDR3 loop spans 14 amino acids. V dropped 4 bases and J dropped 4 bases, with 13 bases sitting between them. CDR3 nucleotide sequence: TGTGCCAGTAGTAGGGGACAATCAATCACTGAAGCTTTCTTT. Translation gives CASSRGQSITEAFF.